The rows below give T cell receptor beta chains drawn from one sample of a study of T cell responses to AZD1222 COVID-19 vaccine. The data were produced by immunoSEQ multiplex PCR, yet TCRdb's version contains in-frame clones alone and is incomplete. The sample consists of more than 85,000 clones, around 82% of them appearing once. The sequences come from peripheral blood, collected on day 0 of AZD1222 vaccination. Receptors were obtained from an adult in good health. Both conserved end residues are part of each CDR3. A D gene is named only where the DNA matches it firmly. Clone size, where shown, is once, few, many, or a class for clones that have expanded.

CASSNALAGGANEQYF TGTGCCAGCAGCAACGCACTAGCGGGAGGGGCAAACGAGCAGTACTTC TRBV6-6 few TRBJ2-7 TRBD2
CASSSTENTEAFF TGTGCCAGCAGCTCGACAGAGAACACTGAAGCTTTCTTT TRBV13 . TRBJ1-1 .
CASSYASSEKLFF TGTGCCAGCAGCTATGCGTCTAGTGAAAAACTGTTTTTT TRBV7-2 . TRBJ1-4 .
CASSVSGTDTQYF TGTGCCAGCAGCGTATCTGGCACAGATACGCAGTATTTT TRBV9 . TRBJ2-3 .
CASSQELDSEAFF TGCGCCAGCAGCCAAGAACTGGACAGTGAAGCTTTCTTT TRBV4-3 . TRBJ1-1 .
CASSTREGMDTQYF TGTGCCAGCAGCACACGGGAGGGGATGGATACGCAGTATTTT TRBV9 . TRBJ2-3 TRBD2
CSVASGSTEAFF TGCAGCGTTGCCTCAGGGAGCACTGAAGCTTTCTTT TRBV29-1 . TRBJ1-1 .
CASSSGLEIPTAEQYF TGTGCCAGCAGCTCGGGACTAGAGATACCCACCGCCGAGCAGTACTTC TRBV5-4 . TRBJ2-7 TRBD2
CASRGAYTDTQYF TGTGCCAGTAGGGGGGCCTACACAGATACGCAGTATTTT TRBV7-9 few TRBJ2-3 .
CASSLSLRWASGNTIYF TGTGCCAGCAGTTTATCGCTCAGGTGGGCCTCTGGAAACACCATATATTTT TRBV28 . TRBJ1-3 .
CASSSGQGTWGYTF TGTGCCAGTAGTTCGGGACAGGGAACATGGGGCTACACCTTC TRBV19 once TRBJ1-2 TRBD1
CATSDLWSTFNEQFF TGTGCCACCAGTGATTTGTGGTCTACGTTTAATGAGCAGTTCTTC TRBV24-1 . TRBJ2-1 .
CASSEQGYGYTF TGCGCCAGCAGTGAACAGGGCTATGGCTACACCTTC TRBV10-1 . TRBJ1-2 .
CATGRTWREGYTF TGTGCTACCGGGCGGACCTGGCGGGAAGGCTACACCTTC TRBV5-6 . TRBJ1-2 .
CSVQGPYEQYF TGCAGCGTACAGGGTCCCTACGAGCAGTACTTC TRBV29-1 . TRBJ2-7 .
CASGRTDIATQPQHF TGTGCCAGCGGGCGGACGGATATAGCAACTCAGCCCCAGCATTTT TRBV6-5 few TRBJ1-5 .
CASSPTSGGFQETQYF TGTGCCAGCAGCCCTACTAGCGGGGGTTTCCAAGAGACCCAGTACTTC TRBV5-4 few TRBJ2-5 TRBD2
CASIGTYGNTIYF TGTGCCAGCATCGGGACATACGGAAACACCATATATTTT TRBV2 . TRBJ1-3 .
CASSLGGWYGYTF TGTGCCAGCAGTTTAGGGGGGTGGTATGGCTACACCTTC TRBV12-3/TRBV12-4 . TRBJ1-2 .
CASSPGLAGVGIREDTQYF TGTGCCAGCAGTCCAGGACTAGCGGGAGTAGGAATACGAGAAGATACGCAGTATTTT TRBV14 . TRBJ2-3 TRBD2
CASSSGQIQETQYF TGCGCCAGCAGTAGCGGACAGATACAAGAGACCCAGTACTTC TRBV5-1 . TRBJ2-5 .
CASSLEGNYGYTF TGCGCCAGCAGCTTGGAAGGGAACTATGGCTACACCTTC TRBV5-1 . TRBJ1-2 .
CASTQFRRSAPGGNNSPLHF TGTGCCAGTACCCAGTTTCGCAGGTCGGCTCCGGGGGGCAATAATTCACCCCTCCACTTT TRBV19 . TRBJ1-6 .
CASSPALPLLGQEGYTF TGTGCCAGCAGTCCTGCCCTACCCTTGCTGGGACAGGAGGGCTACACCTTC TRBV28 . TRBJ1-2 TRBD1
CASTSRRAAFF TGTGCCAGCACCAGCCGGAGGGCAGCTTTCTTT TRBV12-3/TRBV12-4 . TRBJ1-1 .
CASSLGDQRGGKTQYF TGTGCCAGCAGCTTAGGCGACCAGCGGGGGGGAAAGACCCAGTACTTC TRBV5-4 . TRBJ2-5 TRBD2
CASSKVAGDPHEQYF TGTGCCAGCAGCAAAGTGGCTGGGGACCCCCACGAGCAGTACTTC TRBV21-1 . TRBJ2-7 .
CASSLNTRSSGNTIYF TGCGCCAGCAGCTTGAATACAAGGAGCTCTGGAAACACCATATATTTT TRBV5-1 . TRBJ1-3 .
CASKEAGPNIQYF TGTGCCAGCAAAGAAGCGGGCCCTAACATTCAGTACTTC TRBV2 . TRBJ2-4 .
CASKGQGHYGYTF TGTGCCAGCAAAGGACAGGGGCACTATGGCTACACCTTC TRBV6-4 once TRBJ1-2 TRBD1
CASSPGQNSYEQYF TGTGCCAGCAGCCCGGGACAGAATTCCTACGAGCAGTACTTC TRBV14 . TRBJ2-7 TRBD1
CASSLPTPAGVISPLHF TGTGCCAGCAGTTTACCGACCCCGGCAGGAGTGATTTCACCCCTCCACTTT TRBV28 . TRBJ1-6 .
CASSLRGRDTGELFF TGTGCCAGCAGTTTAAGGGGTCGAGACACCGGGGAGCTGTTTTTT TRBV28 . TRBJ2-2 .
CASTAWRGSGNTEAFF TGTGCCAGCACCGCCTGGAGGGGGAGTGGGAACACTGAAGCTTTCTTT TRBV28 . TRBJ1-1 .
CASSYTGGREKLFF TGTGCCAGCAGTTACACAGGGGGGCGGGAAAAACTGTTTTTT TRBV6-5 . TRBJ1-4 TRBD1
CASSQETRTNTEAFF TGTGCCAGCAGCCAAGAAACCAGGACAAACACTGAAGCTTTCTTT TRBV3-1/TRBV3-2 . TRBJ1-1 .
CASSVNRGLSPLHF TGTGCCAGCAGTGTAAACAGGGGCCTTTCCCCCCTCCACTTT TRBV2 . TRBJ1-6 TRBD1
CASSGLTGVRNTIYF TGTGCCAGCAGCGGCCTGACTGGGGTCAGAAACACCATATATTTT TRBV11-2 . TRBJ1-3 .
CASSNSGTVNYGYTF TGTGCCAGCAGTAACTCCGGGACAGTTAACTATGGCTACACCTTC TRBV6-5 . TRBJ1-2 TRBD1
CALGLHQMGEQYF TGTGCCTTGGGTTTGCACCAGATGGGTGAGCAGTACTTC TRBV30 . TRBJ2-7 .
CASTRGGNYEQYF TGCGCCAGCACTCGCGGGGGTAATTACGAGCAGTACTTC TRBV10-2 . TRBJ2-7 TRBD2
CASSPDRAKGNQPQHF TGTGCCAGCTCACCGGACCGGGCGAAGGGCAATCAGCCCCAGCATTTT TRBV18 . TRBJ1-5 .
CSVQGLYPYEQYF TGCAGCGTACAAGGACTGTATCCCTACGAGCAGTACTTC TRBV29-1 . TRBJ2-7 .
CATSDLGARWKDTDTQYF TGTGCCACCAGTGATCTGGGGGCGCGATGGAAAGACACAGATACGCAGTATTTT TRBV24-1 . TRBJ2-3 .
CASSNQGIQPQHF TGTGCCAGCAGTAACCAGGGGATTCAGCCCCAGCATTTT TRBV12-3/TRBV12-4 once TRBJ1-5 .
CASSLVQGDTGELFF TGTGCCAGCAGCTTGGTACAGGGAGACACCGGGGAGCTGTTTTTT TRBV5-6 . TRBJ2-2 .
CASSLGDRGGEQFF TGTGCCAGCAGCTTGGGGGACAGGGGTGGCGAGCAGTTCTTC TRBV7-2 . TRBJ2-1 TRBD1
CASSLAVNTGELFF TGTGCCAGCAGCTTAGCAGTGAACACCGGGGAGCTGTTTTTT TRBV7-9 . TRBJ2-2 .
CASSLERRRRDTGELFF TGTGCCAGCAGCTTAGAGCGGCGCAGAAGGGACACCGGGGAGCTGTTTTTT TRBV7-9 . TRBJ2-2 .
CASKKGRGTENSPLHF TGTGCCAGCAAGAAGGGAAGAGGGACGGAAAATTCACCCCTCCACTTT TRBV5-5 . TRBJ1-6 .
CASSFSGTPGELFF TGTGCCAGCAGTTTCTCCGGGACACCCGGGGAGCTGTTTTTT TRBV28 . TRBJ2-2 .
CASSIAGSGANVLTF TGTGCCAGCAGCATAGCAGGGTCAGGGGCCAACGTCCTGACTTTC TRBV7-2 . TRBJ2-6 .